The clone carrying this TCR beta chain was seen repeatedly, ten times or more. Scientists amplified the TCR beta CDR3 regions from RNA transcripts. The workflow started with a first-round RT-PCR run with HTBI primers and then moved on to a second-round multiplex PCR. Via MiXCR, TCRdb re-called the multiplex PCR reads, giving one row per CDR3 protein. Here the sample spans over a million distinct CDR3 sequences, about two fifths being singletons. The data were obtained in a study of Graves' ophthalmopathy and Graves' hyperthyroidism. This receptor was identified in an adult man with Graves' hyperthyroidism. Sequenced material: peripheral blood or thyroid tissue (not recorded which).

CDR3 protein: CAISEETGVLHQPQHF. Written as DNA, the CDR3 is TGTGCCATCAGTGAGGAGACAGGGGTATTGCATCAGCCCCAGCATTTT. The chain couples TRBV10-3 to TRBJ1-5, with 8 bases that match TRBD1. The ends lost 2 bases at V and 5 bases at J; junction bases unmatched: 8. CDR3 length: 16 amino acids. Germline V gene sequence: CDR1 ENHRY, CDR2 SYGVKD.